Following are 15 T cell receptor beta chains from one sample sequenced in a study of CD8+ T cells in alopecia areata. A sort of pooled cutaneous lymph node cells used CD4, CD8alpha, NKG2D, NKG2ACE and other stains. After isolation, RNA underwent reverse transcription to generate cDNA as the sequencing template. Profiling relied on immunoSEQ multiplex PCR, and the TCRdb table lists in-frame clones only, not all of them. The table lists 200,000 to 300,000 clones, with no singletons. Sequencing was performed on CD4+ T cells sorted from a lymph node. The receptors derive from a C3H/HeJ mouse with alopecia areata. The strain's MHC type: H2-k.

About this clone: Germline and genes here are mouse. The CDR3 DNA, read in part, is TGTGCCAGCAGTATTGGGAGGGGTAATTCGCCC. Encoded protein: CASSIGRGNSP. The entire CDR3 protein is CASSIGRGNSPLYF. The chain uses TRBV19 and TRBJ1-6; D is possibly TRBD1 (5 bases). The read ends 3 residues shy of where the CDR3 ends; the end is completed using the germline J gene. TRBJ1-6 is an ORF, and what it does is uncertain. V lost 2 bases, J lost 6 bases, and 9 bases lay in between. This CDR3 contains 14 residues. Germline V gene data show CDR1 as FNHDT and CDR2 as SITEND (reference sequence).

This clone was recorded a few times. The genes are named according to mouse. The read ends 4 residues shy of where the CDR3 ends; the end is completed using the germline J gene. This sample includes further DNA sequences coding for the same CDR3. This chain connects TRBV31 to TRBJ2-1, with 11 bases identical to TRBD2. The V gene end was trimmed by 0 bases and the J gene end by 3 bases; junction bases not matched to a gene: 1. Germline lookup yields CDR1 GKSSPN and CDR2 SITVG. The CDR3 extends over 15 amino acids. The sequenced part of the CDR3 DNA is TGTGCCTGGAGTCTAGGACTGGGGGGCTATGCT. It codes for CAWSLGLGGYA. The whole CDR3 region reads CAWSLGLGGYAEQFF.

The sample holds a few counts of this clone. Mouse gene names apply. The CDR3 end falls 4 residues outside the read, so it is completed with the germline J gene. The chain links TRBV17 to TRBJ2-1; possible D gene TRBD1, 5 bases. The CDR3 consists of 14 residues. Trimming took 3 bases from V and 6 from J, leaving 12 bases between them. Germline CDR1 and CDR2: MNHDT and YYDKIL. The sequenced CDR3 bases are TGTGCTAGCAGTAGTCAGGCAGGGTTTGCT. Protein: CASSSQAGFA. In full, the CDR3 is CASSSQAGFAEQFF.

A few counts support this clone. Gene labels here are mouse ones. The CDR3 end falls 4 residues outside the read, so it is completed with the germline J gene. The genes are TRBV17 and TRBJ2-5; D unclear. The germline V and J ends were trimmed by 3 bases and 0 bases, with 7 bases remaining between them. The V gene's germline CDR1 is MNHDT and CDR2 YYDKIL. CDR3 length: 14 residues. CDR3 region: CASSSGGNQDTQYF. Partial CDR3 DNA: TGTGCTAGCAGTAGTGGTGGGAACCAAGAC.

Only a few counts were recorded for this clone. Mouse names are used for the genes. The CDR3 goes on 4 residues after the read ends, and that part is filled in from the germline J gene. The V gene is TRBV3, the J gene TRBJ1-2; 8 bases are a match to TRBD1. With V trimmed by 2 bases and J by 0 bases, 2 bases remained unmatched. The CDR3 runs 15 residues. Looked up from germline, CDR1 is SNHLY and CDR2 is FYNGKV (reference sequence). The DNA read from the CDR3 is TGTGCCAGCAGCTTACCGGACAGGGCAAACTCC. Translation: CASSLPDRANS. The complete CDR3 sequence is CASSLPDRANSDYTF.

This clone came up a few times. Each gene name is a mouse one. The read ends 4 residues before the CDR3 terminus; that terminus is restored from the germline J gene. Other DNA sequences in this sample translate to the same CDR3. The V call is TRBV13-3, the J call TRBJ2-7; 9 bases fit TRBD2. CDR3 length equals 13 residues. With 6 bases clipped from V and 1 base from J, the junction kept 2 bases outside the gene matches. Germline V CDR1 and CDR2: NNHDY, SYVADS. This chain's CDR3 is CASKDWGSYEQYF. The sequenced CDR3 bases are TGTGCCAGCAAAGACTGGGGGTCCTAT.

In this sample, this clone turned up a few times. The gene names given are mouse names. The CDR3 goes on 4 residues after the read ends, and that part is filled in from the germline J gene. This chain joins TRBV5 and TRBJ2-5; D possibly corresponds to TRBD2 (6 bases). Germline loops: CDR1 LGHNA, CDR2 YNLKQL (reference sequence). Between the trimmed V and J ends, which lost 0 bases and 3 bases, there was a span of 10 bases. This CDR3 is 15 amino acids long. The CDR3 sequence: CASSQDNWVQDTQYF. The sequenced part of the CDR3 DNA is TGTGCCAGCAGCCAAGATAACTGGGTTCAAGAC.

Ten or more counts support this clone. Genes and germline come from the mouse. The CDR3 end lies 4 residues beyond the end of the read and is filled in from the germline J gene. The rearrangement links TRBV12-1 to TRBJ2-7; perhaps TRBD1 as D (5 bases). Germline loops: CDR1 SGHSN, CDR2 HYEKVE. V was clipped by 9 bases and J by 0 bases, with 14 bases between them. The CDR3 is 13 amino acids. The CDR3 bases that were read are TGTGCCCCGAGGCACAGGAGCTCCTAT. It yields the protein CAPRHRSSY. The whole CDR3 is CAPRHRSSYEQYF.

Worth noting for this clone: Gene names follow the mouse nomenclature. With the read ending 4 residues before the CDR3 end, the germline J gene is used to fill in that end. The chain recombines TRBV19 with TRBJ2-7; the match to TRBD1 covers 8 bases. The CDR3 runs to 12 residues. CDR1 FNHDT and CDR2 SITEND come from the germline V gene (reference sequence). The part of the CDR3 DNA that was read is TGTGCCAGCAGTAAGGACAGGGAT. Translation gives CASSKDRD. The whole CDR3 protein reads CASSKDRDEQYF.

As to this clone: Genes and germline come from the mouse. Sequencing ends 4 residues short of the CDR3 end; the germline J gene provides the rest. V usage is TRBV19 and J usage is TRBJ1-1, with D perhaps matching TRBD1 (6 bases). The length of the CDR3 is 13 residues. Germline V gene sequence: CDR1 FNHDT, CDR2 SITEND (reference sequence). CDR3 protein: CASSTGGAREVFF. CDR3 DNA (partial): TGTGCCAGCAGTACTGGGGGGGCAAGA.

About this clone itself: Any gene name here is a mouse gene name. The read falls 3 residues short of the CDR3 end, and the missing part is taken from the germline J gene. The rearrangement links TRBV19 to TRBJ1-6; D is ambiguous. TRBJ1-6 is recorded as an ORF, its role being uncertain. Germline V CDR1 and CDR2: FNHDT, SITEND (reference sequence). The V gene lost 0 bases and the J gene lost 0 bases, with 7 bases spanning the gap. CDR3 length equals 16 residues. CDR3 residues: CASSIGTFSYNSPLYF. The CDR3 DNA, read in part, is TGTGCCAGCAGTATAGGTACATTTTCCTATAATTCGCCC.

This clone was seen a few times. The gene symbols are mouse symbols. CDR3 amino acids: CASSPDRGSYEQYF. CDR3 DNA (partial): TGTGCCAGCAGTCCAGACAGGGGTTCCTAT. The chain employs TRBV13-1 and TRBJ2-7, with 8 bases fitting TRBD1. The missing CDR3 end, 4 residues past where the read stops, is filled in from the germline J gene. The V segment lost 4 bases and the J segment 1 base; nucleotides outside the gene matches: 4. CDR3 length: 14 amino acids. The germline V gene has CDR1 NSHNY and CDR2 SYGAGN.

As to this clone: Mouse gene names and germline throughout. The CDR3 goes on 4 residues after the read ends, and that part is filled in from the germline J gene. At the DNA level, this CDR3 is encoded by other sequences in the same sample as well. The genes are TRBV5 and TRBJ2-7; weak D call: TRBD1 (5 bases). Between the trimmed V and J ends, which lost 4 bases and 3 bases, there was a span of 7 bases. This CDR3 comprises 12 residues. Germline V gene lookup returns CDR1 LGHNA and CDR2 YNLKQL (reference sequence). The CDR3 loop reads CASSLRGYEQYF. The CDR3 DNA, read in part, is TGTGCCAGCAGCCTTAGGGGCTAT.

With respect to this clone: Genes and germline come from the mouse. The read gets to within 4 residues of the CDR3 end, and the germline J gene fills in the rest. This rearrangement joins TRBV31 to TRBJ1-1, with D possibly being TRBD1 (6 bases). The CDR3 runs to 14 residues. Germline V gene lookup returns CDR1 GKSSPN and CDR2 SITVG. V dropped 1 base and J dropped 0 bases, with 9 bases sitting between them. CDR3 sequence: CAWSPGHSNTEVFF. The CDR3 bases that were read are TGTGCCTGGAGTCCGGGACACTCAAACACA.

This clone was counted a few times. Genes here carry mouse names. The part of the CDR3 DNA that was read is TGTGCTAGCAGCACCGGGACAGAAAACTATGCT. Translation: CASSTGTENYA. The CDR3 as a whole reads CASSTGTENYAEQFF. This chain connects TRBV17 to TRBJ2-1; 7 nucleotides agree with TRBD1. Read coverage stops 4 residues before the CDR3 terminus; the germline J gene supplies the remainder. Germline V gene data show CDR1 as MNHDT and CDR2 as YYDKIL. With V trimmed by 6 bases and J by 1 base, 6 bases remained unmatched. CDR3 length: 15 amino acids.